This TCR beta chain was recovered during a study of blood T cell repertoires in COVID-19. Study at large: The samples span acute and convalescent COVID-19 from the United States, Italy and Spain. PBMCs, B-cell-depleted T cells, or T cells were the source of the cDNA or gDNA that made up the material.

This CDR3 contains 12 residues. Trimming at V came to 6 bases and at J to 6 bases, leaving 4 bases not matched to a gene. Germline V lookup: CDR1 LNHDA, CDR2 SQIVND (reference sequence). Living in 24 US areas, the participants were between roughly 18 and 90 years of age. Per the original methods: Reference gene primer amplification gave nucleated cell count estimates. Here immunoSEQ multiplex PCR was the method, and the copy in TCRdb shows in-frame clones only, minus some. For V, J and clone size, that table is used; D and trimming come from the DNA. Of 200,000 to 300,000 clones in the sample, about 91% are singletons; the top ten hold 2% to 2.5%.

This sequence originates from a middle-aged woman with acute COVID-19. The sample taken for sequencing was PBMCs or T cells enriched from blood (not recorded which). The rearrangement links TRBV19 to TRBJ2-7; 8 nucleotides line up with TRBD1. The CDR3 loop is CASRTTGGEQYF. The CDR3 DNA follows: TGTGCCAGTAGAACCACAGGGGGCGAGCAGTACTTC.